The present T cell receptor (beta chain) was sequenced within a study of beta chain features in type 1 diabetes. CDR1 WNHNN and CDR2 SYGVQD come from the germline V gene (reference sequence). The length of the CDR3 is 13 residues. V gave up 6 bases and J gave up 2 bases, with 10 bases separating them. Reverse transcribing all isolated RNA meant expressed TCRB transcripts were sequenced. Using immunoSEQ multiplex PCR, the repertoire was profiled, and TCRdb retains in-frame clones only, with some absent. The data show nearly 350,000 clones, over 7% seen once. General study findings and limits: It was among patients, rather than healthy donors, that naive, central memory and Treg TCRB repertoires appeared more similar. The analysis here could not establish whether HLA type shapes TCRB rearrangement. Cells expressing TCR highly could be over-represented by cDNA sequencing. TCRB CDR3s from Type 1 diabetes patients were moderately but significantly shorter in all four CD4+ subsets.

At least ten counts were recorded for this clone. The target antigen is unknown. Only one heparinised blood draw was taken per donor, and its volume averaged about 120 mL. The clonotype comes from a man aged 30 to 45 with type 1 diabetes. Sequences were obtained from central memory CD4+ T cells from blood. V gene TRBV10-1 combines with J gene TRBJ2-5, with a possible D match to TRBD1 (6 bases). The CDR3 sequence is CASSRQAQETQYF. The CDR3, as DNA: TGCGCCAGCAGCCGACAGGCACAAGAGACCCAGTACTTC.